This T cell receptor (beta chain) was sequenced during a study of Ad26.COV2.S vaccination and SARS-CoV-2 variants. Treatment defined: around 19 received Ad26.COV2.S at low or high dose, single or two shots; five or six received placebo; per-sample allocation not given. Samples came from day 63 after the first vaccine or placebo injection. Expression of Wuhan-strain SARS-CoV-2 spike came from the Ad26 vector that formed the vaccine. The repertoire was sequenced with immunoSEQ multiplex PCR; TCRdb's copy has only in-frame clones and lacks some. The repertoire holds around 270,000 clones, roughly nine tenths seen once, with nearly 3% in the top ten. The sequence was collected from a person between 18 and 59 years old who received the Ad26.COV2.S COVID-19 vaccine or a placebo. This specimen was peripheral blood, taken in a trial of Ad26.COV2.S vaccine versus placebo.

CDR3 sequence: CASSLEWGGADTQYF. The CDR3 DNA is TGTGCCAGCAGCTTAGAATGGGGGGGGGCAGATACGCAGTATTTT. The rearrangement uses TRBV11-2 and TRBJ2-3; the match to TRBD2 covers 7 bases. The V and J ends lost 0 bases and 4 bases, in that order; junction bases with no gene match: 4. CDR3 size: 15 residues. Germline V CDR1 and CDR2: SGHAT, FQNNGV.